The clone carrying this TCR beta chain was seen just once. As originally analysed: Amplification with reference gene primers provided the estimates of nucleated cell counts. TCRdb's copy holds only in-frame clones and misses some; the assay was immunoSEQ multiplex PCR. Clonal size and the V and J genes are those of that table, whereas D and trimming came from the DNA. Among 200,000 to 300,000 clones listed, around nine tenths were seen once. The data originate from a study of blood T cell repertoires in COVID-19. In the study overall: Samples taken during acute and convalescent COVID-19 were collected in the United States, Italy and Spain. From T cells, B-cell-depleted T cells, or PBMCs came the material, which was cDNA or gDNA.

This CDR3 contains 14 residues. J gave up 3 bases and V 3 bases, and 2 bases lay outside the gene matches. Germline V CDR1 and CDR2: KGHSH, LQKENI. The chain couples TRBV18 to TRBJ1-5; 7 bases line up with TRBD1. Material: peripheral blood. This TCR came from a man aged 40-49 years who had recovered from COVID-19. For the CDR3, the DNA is TGTGCCAGCTCACCGGGACAGTTCAATCAGCCCCAGCATTTT. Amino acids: CASSPGQFNQPQHF.